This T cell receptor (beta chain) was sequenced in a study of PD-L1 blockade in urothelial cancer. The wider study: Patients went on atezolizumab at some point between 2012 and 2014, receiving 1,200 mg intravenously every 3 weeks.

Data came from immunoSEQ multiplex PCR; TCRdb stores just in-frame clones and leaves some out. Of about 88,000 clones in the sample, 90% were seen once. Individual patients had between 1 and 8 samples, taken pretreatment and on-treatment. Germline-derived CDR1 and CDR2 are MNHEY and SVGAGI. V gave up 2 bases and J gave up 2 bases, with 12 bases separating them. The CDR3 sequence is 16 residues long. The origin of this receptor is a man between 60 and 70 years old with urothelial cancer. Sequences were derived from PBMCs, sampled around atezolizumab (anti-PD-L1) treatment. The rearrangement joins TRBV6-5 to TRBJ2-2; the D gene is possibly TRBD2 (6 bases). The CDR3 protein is CASSYHSGSNTGELFF. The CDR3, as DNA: TGTGCCAGCAGTTACCACAGCGGGTCTAACACCGGGGAGCTGTTTTTT.